This T cell receptor beta chain was recovered during a study of T cell responses to AZD1222 COVID-19 vaccine. Study outcomes and limitations: Of the AZD1222 recipients, only five to seven were seropositive at baseline. Unmutated variant regions are reportedly targeted by nearly half of spike-specific TCRs. Donors, mostly white British, included more females; clonal diversity was possibly underestimated. The study found Spike-specific TCR breadth and depth rose after two AZD1222 doses.

A word on this clone: Its antigen is undetermined.

TCRdb's table, derived via immunoSEQ multiplex PCR, lists solely in-frame clones and lacks some. The top ten clones hold under 8% of a sample with just over 150,000 clones, approximately 91% of them seen once. The CDR3 sequence is 14 residues long. The junction had 8 bases not matched to a gene; V was cut back by 7 bases and J by 6 bases. The germline CDR1 and CDR2 sequences are MNHEY and SVGAGI. The sequenced sample was peripheral blood, obtained after recovery from COVID-19. The gene calls are TRBV6-5 and TRBJ1-5, with 8 bases lining up with TRBD1. The TCR comes from an adult who had recovered from COVID-19. The DNA of the CDR3 is TGTGCCAGCACGGGGCAGGGGGCAACTCAGCCCCAGCATTTT. Translation: CASTGQGATQPQHF.